This TCR beta chain was recorded in a study of blood T cells in healthy people across ages (dated by TCRdb to the mid-2010s). At the level of the whole study: In model experiments, template switching captured roughly one uniquely barcoded TCR beta cDNA molecule for every two T cells. Using deep sequencing normalized with unique cDNA molecular identifiers, the study measured how TCR beta repertoire diversity changes with age. Donors were grouped into four age groups: young (average about 15 years), middle-aged (39), aged (62) and long-lived (roughly 80). Two additional independent replicas of 1 million unique cDNA reads from the same blood draw were analyzed for two donors (one aged 18 to 29 and one aged 80 or older). What the authors observed across the whole study: Total diversity estimates from one million sequenced T cells were considered lower bounds and underestimates. As age increased, observed TCR beta diversity per million T cells dropped in a roughly linear way, and a significant reduction was already evident by age 40. Bulk unsorted PBMC profiling prevented conclusive comparison of naive and antigen-experienced compartments. A strong correlation was found between observed TCR beta diversity and the percentage of naive T cells measured by flow cytometry. Compared with the aged group, more naive CD4+ T cells, fewer expanded clones and increased TCR diversity were shown by the long-lived group, suggesting age selection. Because the CMV infection status of the donors was unknown, age-related changes in expanded clonotypes may potentially have been confounded.

CDR3 length: 16 amino acids, cysteine to phenylalanine. The DNA shown is the 48-base CDR3, in frame from base 1. For CDR1 and CDR2, the germline V gene lists ENHRY and SYGVKD. Here V drops 5 bases and J drops 4 bases, and the junction holds 7 bases not matched to any gene. The donors were a few dozen Caucasian individuals from Russia, aged roughly 6 to 95 years, who were systemically healthy. Each donor gave 8 to 10 milliliters of peripheral blood, collected into EDTA-treated Vacutainer tubes. Ficoll-Paque density-gradient centrifugation was used to isolate PBMCs, with at least 7 million obtained per sample. Total RNA, at least 5.5 micrograms per sample, was extracted from PBMCs with Trizol reagent. The percentages of naive CD45RAhigh/CD27high T cells were determined by flow cytometry on a PBMC aliquot from every donor. The method behind the library was 5' RACE. The sample was run on an Illumina HiSeq 2500. The second PCR ran for roughly 7 to 12 cycles and used a J-beta primer mix along with a sample-barcoded 5' primer. A unique molecular identifier was introduced onto each TCR beta cDNA molecule by a template-switch 5' adaptor carrying 12 random nucleotides. Each sample yielded at least 2.5 million CDR3-containing paired-end reads. All of the RNA was converted into first-strand cDNA using the Mint cDNA synthesis kit, with a TRBC-specific oligonucleotide serving as the primer. Following uracil-DNA glycosylase treatment, all cDNA underwent a first 18-cycle PCR with the universal primers M1SS and BC2_uni_R. In the paper's pipeline: Normalization of each sample was performed by random selection of 1 million high-quality reads, each carrying a distinct molecular identifier. Reads with shared molecular identifiers were discarded instead of being binned into consensus sequences. CDR3 identification, clonotype clustering and error correction used MiTCR with a Q25 quality threshold and the strictest error-elimination algorithm. A nonparametric unseen species model using Euler transformation provided a lower-bound estimate of total TCR beta diversity. The public reads were quality trimmed at Q25 with fastp and then assembled into clones with MiXCR by TCRdb, keeping productive beta chains. Rows matching on CDR3 protein sequence are summarized as one entry with the most common DNA and genes. These V and J calls originate from TCRdb's pipeline instead of the authors' own analysis. A total of about 930,000 distinct CDR3 sequences appear in this sample, under 35% of them only once. The top ten clones comprise 10% of the sample.

Regarding this clonotype: Its antigen target is currently unknown. Per-nucleotide qualities are absent, and no much larger clonotype sits a single base away.

The sample was also reused in another study, on T cells of mothers and their children. The second paper states: Nine systemically healthy Caucasian individuals served as donors, namely three mothers together with their six children. cDNA synthesis used all of the extracted RNA, with approximately 1.4 ug of RNA in each 15 ul reaction. In the second PCR, the M1S primer added sample barcodes and 2-4 random nucleotides. More than 9 million TCR beta CDR3 reads were obtained from each mother, and 2.5 million to 3.5 million reads were obtained from each child. TCR recombination output is similarly shaped by thymic selection in related and unrelated pairs, with a minor effect exerted by inherited differences. Normalized repertoire overlap was always slightly but never significantly higher in related than unrelated mother-child pairs. No persistent microchimeric T cell clones were found, with a detection sensitivity of 80 to 100 clones per million clonotypes. In the study, deep NGS was used to compare the TCR beta repertoires of mothers and children, and features distinguishing related mother-child pairs from unrelated individuals were sought. The mean age was around 40 +/- 4 years for the mothers and around 10 +/- 4 years for the children. After adapter ligation with NEBNext reagents, the libraries were sequenced on Illumina HiSeq 2000 with 100+100 nt paired-end reads. To prevent cross-contamination, the mother and child libraries were prepared a month apart and were sequenced in separate runs. For each donor, somewhere between roughly 450,000 and 2,100,000 distinct TCR beta clonotypes were identified. Naive TCR beta clonotypes were estimated from low-frequency clonotypes matched to each donor's FACS-determined naive share, without sorting.

The sequencing sample was made of blood. The chain uses TRBV10-3 and TRBJ2-7; 14 central bases correspond to TRBD2. The receptor's source is a woman in her thirties or forties in good health. The CDR3 corresponds to CAISPGLAGAGYEQYF. The DNA is as follows: TGTGCCATCAGTCCGGGACTAGCGGGGGCCGGGTACGAGCAGTACTTC.